One TCR beta chain is described in this entry. No cognate antigen has been identified for it. Per-nucleotide qualities are absent, and no much larger clonotype sits a single base away. The germline V gene supplies CDR1 SGHRS and CDR2 YFSETQ. V is trimmed back by 0 bases and J by 7 bases, and the junction contains 3 bases that no gene match accounts for. The CDR3 contains 13 residues, cysteine and phenylalanine counted. Only the CDR3 DNA is retained, 39 bases long and in frame from the first base. The data originate from a study of control samples from healthy donors and cancer patients (TCRdb year 2020). Library method: the immunoSEQ multiplex PCR assay. TCRdb limited this immuneACCESS table to in-frame rearrangements with V and J called. A share of clones is missing; checked studies link under half to unresolved V genes, and the rest is unexplained. The sample data list some 140,000 clones, and roughly 94% of these were observed just once. 11% to 15% of the sample rests with the top ten.

Sequencing was done on a sample of PBMCs. The sequence was obtained from a man in his sixties with colorectal cancer. The chain is encoded by TRBV5-1 joined to TRBJ1-2, and TRBD1 matches 7 of the central bases. The bases are TGCGCCAGCAGCTTGGAACAGGGGTTTGGCTACACCTTC. It codes for CASSLEQGFGYTF. Reference TRBV5-1 and TRBJ1-2 proteins supply the regions before and after the CDR3; the full variable domain is: KAGVTQTPRYLIKTRGQQVTLSCSPISGHRSVSWYQQTPGQGLQFLFEYFSETQRNKGNFPGRFSGRQFSNSRSEMNVSTLELGDSALYLCASSLEQGFGYTFGSGTRLTVV.